Shown below are 22 T cell receptor beta chains from a single sample sequenced in a study of response to subunit inactivated influenza vaccine. TCRdb reprocessed the RT-PCR reads with MiXCR, giving one entry per CDR3 protein. The sample carries 450,000 to 600,000 distinct CDR3 sequences, less than 10% recorded once. The specimen was PBMCs from blood, collected approximately 25 months after vaccination. These receptors were taken from a man between 50 and 69 years old who received an inactivated influenza vaccine.

This clonotype was counted only a few times. This rearrangement joins TRBV4-2 to TRBJ2-2; 11 bases fit TRBD1. V dropped 4 bases and J dropped 0; count of bases not matched to a gene: 7. Germline values: CDR1 LGHNA, CDR2 YNFKEQ. The CDR3 contains 18 residues. CDR3 in DNA: TGTGCCAGCAGCCCAGGACAGGGGGCGGTTTCGAACACCGGGGAGCTGTTTTTT. This translates into CASSPGQGAVSNTGELFF.

The chain has TRBV20-1 and TRBJ1-4; 9 bases agree with TRBD1. There are 14 residues in the CDR3. V shed 3 bases and J 5 bases; nucleotides not matched to a gene: 4. Germline-derived CDR1 and CDR2 are DFQATT and SNEGSKA (reference sequence). The CDR3, as DNA: TGCAGTGCTAGTACTGGACAGGGGAATGAAAAACTGTTTTTT. Protein: CSASTGQGNEKLFF.

This rearrangement joins TRBV4-2 to TRBJ2-1, with 8 bases that match TRBD2. The V and J ends lost 0 bases and 9 bases, in that order; junction bases with no gene match: 7. CDR3 length: 15 amino acids. Germline CDR1 LGHNA, CDR2 YNFKEQ. CDR3 sequence (DNA): TGTGCCAGCAGCCAAGAGGGGCGGGGGGTACGTGAGCAGTTCTTC. Its translation is CASSQEGRGVREQFF.

Only a few counts were recorded for this clonotype. This chain connects TRBV5-1 to TRBJ2-1, with 12 positions matching TRBD2. Germline CDR1 SGHRS, CDR2 YFSETQ. The V gene end was trimmed by 0 bases and the J gene end by 7 bases; junction bases not matched to a gene: 8. The length of the CDR3 is 17 residues. Here the CDR3 DNA reads TGCGCCAGCAGCTTGGTTACTAGCGGGGGGCTCGGGAATGAGCAGTTCTTC. This encodes CASSLVTSGGLGNEQFF.

Many counts were recorded for this clonotype. This chain uses TRBV2 with TRBJ1-2, with D possibly matching TRBD1 (6 bases). The germline V gene has CDR1 SNHLY and CDR2 FYNNEI. V lost 6 bases to trimming and J lost 0 bases, with 14 bases between them. The CDR3 runs 15 residues. The CDR3 DNA follows: TGTGCCAGCAGCAAGGGGGGAACCGCTAACTATGGCTACACCTTC. This codes for CASSKGGTANYGYTF. Looking up the rest from reference TRBV2 and TRBJ1-2 gives the full variable domain: EPEVTQTPSHQVTQMGQEVILRCVPISNHLYFYWYRQILGQKVEFLVSFYNNEISEKSEIFDDQFSVERPDGSNFTLKIRSTKLEDSAMYFCASSKGGTANYGYTFGSGTRLTVV.

The chain joins TRBV12-3 or TRBV12-4 to TRBJ1-2; the D is unclear. This CDR3 is built from 13 residues. Trimming took 4 bases from V and 6 from J, leaving 12 bases between them. The CDR3 region is CASSWGWGDGYTF. The CDR3 DNA reads as TGTGCCAGCAGTTGGGGTTGGGGAGATGGCTACACCTTC.

This clonotype was counted between two and nine times. The rearrangement uses TRBV19 and TRBJ2-7; 7 bases map to TRBD1. Unmatched junction bases numbered 5, after V lost 3 bases and J lost 6 bases. From germline, CDR1 is LNHDA and CDR2 SQIVND (reference sequence). The CDR3 consists of 13 residues. The DNA of the CDR3 is TGTGCCAGTAGTATCAACAGGGGTGGCGAGCAGTACTTC. Protein sequence: CASSINRGGEQYF.

This clonotype was observed at least ten times. The gene calls are TRBV7-2 and TRBJ2-7; unclear D gene. Germline-derived CDR1 and CDR2 are SGHTA and FQGNSA. Trimming removed 5 bases at V and 0 bases at J, with 11 bases between. The CDR3 runs to 14 residues. As DNA, the CDR3 is TGTGCCAGCAGCCCCGGCGGATCCTCCTACGAGCAGTACTTC. Protein product: CASSPGGSSYEQYF.

This chain uses TRBV4-1 with TRBJ2-3; 10 bases match TRBD1. Germline V gives CDR1 MGHRA, CDR2 YSYEKL. The V gene end was trimmed by 4 bases and the J gene end by 5 bases; junction bases not matched to a gene: 15. The CDR3 is 18 residues long. Here the CDR3 DNA reads TGCGCCAGCAGCCTCTTCCCATCGACAGGGGGCGGAGAAGATACGCAGTATTTT. Amino acid sequence: CASSLFPSTGGGEDTQYF.

This clonotype was seen more than once but under ten times. The chain has TRBV7-9 and TRBJ2-2, with D perhaps matching TRBD1 (5 bases). This CDR3 has 17 residues. Trimming stripped 5 bases from V and 2 bases from J, with 18 bases between. CDR1 is SEHNR, CDR2 FQNEAQ, per germline (reference sequence). Here the CDR3 reads CASSPKRQSFNTGELFF. CDR3 DNA: TGTGCCAGCAGCCCGAAACGACAGAGCTTTAACACCGGGGAGCTGTTTTTT.

The chain is built from TRBV28 and TRBJ1-1; 8 bases fit TRBD1. The CDR3 is 15 residues long. Germline values: CDR1 MDHEN, CDR2 SYDVKM. J lost 4 bases, V lost 5 bases, and 9 bases had no gene match. The CDR3 DNA reads TGTGCCAGCAGTCCCCCGACAGGGGAATCCACTGAAGCTTTCTTT. Its protein is CASSPPTGESTEAFF.

This clonotype was seen more than once but under ten times. This sequence joins TRBV20-1 and TRBJ1-5, with TRBD1 matching 10 bases. The CDR3 runs 17 residues. Germline loops: CDR1 DFQATT, CDR2 SNEGSKA (reference sequence). V lost 2 bases, J lost 5 bases, and 12 bases stayed unmatched. The CDR3 here is CSARWDRGLVRDQPQHF. CDR3 sequence (DNA): TGCAGTGCTAGATGGGACAGGGGTTTGGTCAGGGATCAGCCCCAGCATTTT.

This clonotype was found many times. V gene TRBV2 combines with J gene TRBJ1-2; 7 nucleotides align to TRBD1. The junction had 8 bases not matched to a gene; V was cut back by 7 bases and J by 0 bases. Germline CDR1 reads SNHLY; CDR2 reads FYNNEI. The CDR3 spans 15 residues. The CDR3 is CASNTAGTANYGYTF. As DNA, the CDR3 is TGTGCCAGCAACACGGCAGGGACAGCTAACTATGGCTACACCTTC. Full variable domain (remainder filled in from reference TRBV2 and TRBJ1-2): EPEVTQTPSHQVTQMGQEVILRCVPISNHLYFYWYRQILGQKVEFLVSFYNNEISEKSEIFDDQFSVERPDGSNFTLKIRSTKLEDSAMYFCASNTAGTANYGYTFGSGTRLTVV.

The chain employs TRBV30 and TRBJ1-5, with D tentatively TRBD1 (6 bases). The CDR3 runs to 15 residues. Germline values: CDR1 GTSNPN, CDR2 SVGIG (reference sequence). Trimming took off 0 bases at V and 3 bases at J, with 12 bases between the two ends. CDR3 amino acids: CAWSVGGRYNQPQHF. The CDR3 nucleotides are TGTGCCTGGAGTGTAGGGGGACGTTACAATCAGCCCCAGCATTTT.

As to this clonotype: Lacking the conserved final phenylalanine or tryptophan, this CDR3 likely reflects a read error. The genes are TRBV3-1 and TRBJ1-5, with 9 bases identical to TRBD1. The V and J ends lost 1 base and 4 bases, in that order; junction bases with no gene match: 5. This CDR3 is built from 16 residues. The germline V gene has CDR1 LGHDT and CDR2 YNNKEL (reference sequence). CDR3 DNA sequence: TGTGCCAGCAGCCAAGGGGGACAGGGAGGAAATCAGCCCCAGCATTCT. Amino acids: CASSQGGQGGNQPQHS.

The V gene is TRBV6-1, the J gene TRBJ2-7, with 11 positions matching TRBD1. The CDR3 runs 15 residues. V lost 6 bases and J lost 0; bases outside the gene matches: 4. CDR1 MNHNS and CDR2 SASEGT come from the germline V gene. The chain's CDR3 is CASRKDRGPSYEQYF. The DNA of the CDR3 is TGTGCCAGCAGGAAGGACAGGGGGCCCTCCTACGAGCAGTACTTC.

The chain employs TRBV7-9 and TRBJ2-7; D gene ambiguous. Germline-derived CDR1 and CDR2 are SEHNR and FQNEAQ (reference sequence). V lost 5 bases and J 6 bases, leaving 14 bases between the germline ends. This CDR3 spans 13 amino acids. CDR3 nucleotide sequence: TGTGCCAGCAGCAAGGTTAGAGAGGTCGAGCAGTACTTC. It translates to CASSKVREVEQYF.

This clonotype was recorded many times. This chain connects TRBV24-1 to TRBJ2-5; D is possibly TRBD1 (6 bases). V was pared by 4 bases and J by 1 base, with 18 bases between. Looked up from germline, CDR1 is KGHDR and CDR2 is SFDVKD. The CDR3 covers 17 residues. The DNA for the CDR3 is TGTGCCACCAGTGACCCGGGCCCAACAGGGTCCCAAGAGACCCAGTACTTC. It translates to CATSDPGPTGSQETQYF.

This clonotype appeared a few times. The CDR3 sequence is CASSVSGTVDYEQYF. The CDR3 nucleotides read TGTGCCAGCAGCGTATCCGGGACGGTCGACTACGAGCAGTACTTC. The chain recombines TRBV9 with TRBJ2-7, with D possibly being TRBD1 or TRBD2 (5 bases each). The V gene lost 1 base and the J gene lost 3 bases, with 14 bases spanning the gap. The CDR3 is 15 residues long. Germline CDR1 reads SGDLS; CDR2 reads YYNGEE. Filled out from reference TRBV9 and TRBJ2-7, the complete variable domain reads DSGVTQTPKHLITATGQRVTLRCSPRSGDLSVYWYQQSLDQGLQFLIQYYNGEERAKGNILERFSAQQFPDLHSELNLSSLELGDSALYFCASSVSGTVDYEQYFGPGTRLTVT.

This clonotype was detected a few times. The chain joins TRBV20-1 to TRBJ2-5; 9 bases fit TRBD2. Losses at the gene ends were 2 bases for V and 5 bases for J; bases not matched to a gene: 3. CDR1 and CDR2 (germline): DFQATT, SNEGSKA (reference sequence). This CDR3 region has 13 residues. The CDR3 DNA sequence: TGCAGTGCTAGAACTAGCGGGCGTGAGACCCAGTACTTC. It translates to CSARTSGRETQYF.

This clonotype was counted many times. The chain couples TRBV20-1 to TRBJ2-3, with 7 bases that match TRBD2. Germline-derived CDR1 and CDR2 are DFQATT and SNEGSKA (reference sequence). This CDR3 contains 14 residues. Trimming at V came to 6 bases and at J to 0 bases, leaving 6 bases not matched to a gene. The CDR3 sequence: CSAPGLHSTDTQYF. The CDR3 DNA reads TGCAGTGCCCCGGGACTACACAGCACAGATACGCAGTATTTT.

This clonotype has only a few counts. The V and J genes are TRBV20-1 and TRBJ1-1, with TRBD1 as a possible D gene (5 bases). The germline gives CDR1 DFQATT, CDR2 SNEGSKA (reference sequence). V lost 3 bases and J lost 8, with 13 bases in between. This CDR3 is 12 amino acids long. The CDR3 reads CSASKGTREAFF. The CDR3 coding sequence is TGCAGTGCTAGTAAGGGGACCCGAGAAGCTTTCTTT.